Sequencing of this TCR beta chain was carried out in a study of T cell repertoires in cytomegalovirus infection. Study at large: Recently described HLA-C-restricted plus well-studied HLA-B-restricted CMV epitopes were used. Evidence of both CMV infection and a matching HLA type came from public TCR beta signatures. Findings of the study overall: HLA-C-restricted CMV-specific TCR beta clonotypes prevailed in the ex vivo response. Of the TCR beta families, the public ones yielded a cumulative frequency that identified carriers of CMV plus the relevant HLA.

Germline V CDR1 and CDR2: MNHEY, SMNVEV (reference sequence). V gave up 6 bases and J gave up 5 bases; unmatched junction bases: 8. This CDR3 is built from 14 residues. This clonotype was observed a handful of times. Its antigen remains unidentified. MiXCR was run by TCRdb on the reads, yielding one entry per CDR3 protein. The sample consists of about 85,000 distinct CDR3 sequences, approximately 46% of them appearing once. V gene TRBV27 combines with J gene TRBJ2-3, with 7 bases aligning to TRBD1. The clonotype originates from a human donor in good health (CMV status not recorded). Some clones in this sample may be carry-over from other donors' samples. The source material was CD8+ T cells from cultured PBMCs, sampled from culture after CMV antigen stimulation. The CDR3 DNA follows: TGTGCCAGCAGCCCCACAGGGGAAAGAGATACGCAGTATTTT. This gives the protein CASSPTGERDTQYF.